A single sample gave rise to the 15 T cell receptor beta chains below, sequenced in a study of vaccination effects on CD4 cells after COVID-19 (dated by TCRdb to 2021 to 2024). To identify antigen-specific CD4+ T cell clonotypes by their expansion, the ViraFEST assay first stimulated PBMC with viral peptide pools and then applied TCR sequencing. After less than 13 days of culture, CD4+ T cells were isolated with the EasySep CD4+ T cell isolation kit. Two doses of either the BNT162b2 or the mRNA-1273 mRNA SARS-CoV-2 vaccine were administered to participants. Their target antigens are unknown. Libraries were prepared through the immunoSEQ multiplex PCR assay. TCRdb retrieved this table from immuneACCESS and kept in-frame rearrangements only. Not all clones are present; in checked studies, unresolved V genes account for under half, and no reason is known for the remainder. Counted in this sample were roughly 34,000 clones; approximately 82% of them appeared once. The ten largest clones add up to roughly 1.6% of the sample.

The input for sequencing was CD4+ T cells from PBMCs cultured with HCoV-NL63 spike peptides, taken after COVID-19 vaccination. This sample's cell subset or site label indicates: HCoV-NL63 spike overlapping peptide pool stimulation. The receptors shown here come from a human donor who received a COVID-19 vaccine. Some clones in this sample may be carry-over from other donors' samples.

V usage is TRBV10-3 and J usage is TRBJ1-5; D may be TRBD1 (5 bases). Per germline, CDR1 ENHRY and CDR2 SYGVKD. The CDR3 sequence is 14 residues long. V was trimmed by 8 bases and J by 2 bases, leaving 13 bases between them. Here the CDR3 DNA reads TGTGCCATCCGCCCGGCGGGGGGCAATCAGCCCCAGCATTTT. It yields the protein CAIRPAGGNQPQHF.

The V call is TRBV5-1, the J call TRBJ2-2; D gene uncertain. Germline CDR1 and CDR2: SGHRS and YFSETQ. The CDR3 runs to 14 residues. V lost 4 bases to trimming and J lost 1 base, with 8 bases between them. CDR3 residues: CASSPDGNTGELFF. Written as DNA, the CDR3 is TGCGCCAGCAGCCCGGACGGGAACACCGGGGAGCTGTTTTTT.

The chain is built from TRBV6-6 and TRBJ1-1, with TRBD1 matching 7 bases. V lost 6 bases, J lost 0 bases, and 4 bases stayed unmatched. The CDR3 length is 14 residues. The germline V gene has CDR1 MNHNY and CDR2 SVGAGI (reference sequence). The CDR3 nucleotides are TGTGCCAGCAGGAGGGGACAGATGAACACTGAAGCTTTCTTT. Encoded protein: CASRRGQMNTEAFF.

The rearrangement joins TRBV7-2 to TRBJ2-5, with D hard to call. This CDR3 contains 14 residues. The germline V gene encodes CDR1 SGHTA and CDR2 FQGNSA. Trimming left V 5 bases short and J 0 bases short, with 10 bases between. The CDR3 region is CASSRRRYQETQYF. For the CDR3, the DNA is TGTGCCAGCAGCCGCCGCAGGTACCAAGAGACCCAGTACTTC.

This sequence joins TRBV10-2 and TRBJ2-3; 8 bases align to TRBD1. CDR1 and CDR2 from the germline V gene are WSHSY and SAAADI. V lost 6 bases to trimming and J lost 6 bases; unmatched junction nucleotides: 5. The CDR3 has 13 residues. The DNA for the CDR3 is TGCGCCAGCAGAGGGACAGGATCCGATACGCAGTATTTT. Amino acid sequence: CASRGTGSDTQYF.

About this clone: One end of the junction fails to match germline, which may point to a read error. V gene TRBV27 combines with J gene TRBJ2-2; TRBD1 agrees at 7 bases. The CDR3 runs to 16 residues. CDR1 is MNHEY and CDR2 is SMNVEV in the germline V gene (reference sequence). CDR3 sequence (DNA): TGTGCCAGCAGTGTATCGGGACAGCTGAACACCGGGGAGCTGTTTTTT. This codes for CASSVSGQLNTGELFF.

The gene calls are TRBV3-1 (or the pseudogene TRBV3-2) and TRBJ1-3; the D is unclear. Germline-derived CDR1 and CDR2 are LGHDT and YNNKEL (reference sequence). The V end lost 1 base, the J end lost 0 bases, and 4 bases lay between the germline ends. This CDR3 is built from 14 residues. The CDR3 is CASSQVYSGNTIYF. Here the CDR3 DNA reads TGTGCCAGCAGCCAAGTCTACTCTGGAAACACCATATATTTT.

This clone has just one count. The chain recombines TRBV5-1 with TRBJ2-2; no firm D call. Germline V gives CDR1 SGHRS, CDR2 YFSETQ. V lost 0 bases and J 6 bases, leaving 6 bases between the germline ends. The length of the CDR3 is 13 residues. The CDR3 sequence is CASSLELSGELFF. The CDR3 DNA reads TGCGCCAGCAGCTTGGAACTATCCGGGGAGCTGTTTTTT.

This chain joins TRBV6-2 or TRBV6-3 and TRBJ1-1, with 9 bases that match TRBD1. The CDR3 is 19 residues long. V lost 0 bases, J lost 1 base, and 12 bases stayed unmatched. Germline CDR1 and CDR2: MNHEY and SVGEGT. CDR3 bases: TGTGCCAGCAGTTACTCGACTGCGGGACAGGGATTCTGGAACACTGAAGCTTTCTTT. Its protein product is CASSYSTAGQGFWNTEAFF.

The V gene is TRBV6-5, the J gene TRBJ1-1; TRBD1 agrees at 7 bases. The V gene's germline CDR1 is MNHEY and CDR2 SVGAGI. The CDR3 is 14 amino acids. The junction had 8 bases not matched to a gene; V was cut back by 7 bases and J by 3 bases. The CDR3 loop is CASIQGLVDTEAFF. The CDR3 DNA follows: TGTGCCAGCATACAGGGGCTGGTGGACACTGAAGCTTTCTTT.

The rearrangement uses TRBV24-1 and TRBJ1-2; D is unresolved. CDR3 length: 13 residues. Germline CDR1 KGHDR, CDR2 SFDVKD. V lost 3 bases and J lost 8, with 12 bases in between. The CDR3 coding sequence is TGTGCCACCAGTGATGTCGGCCTCATCGGCTACACCTTC. This gives the protein CATSDVGLIGYTF.

The chain combines TRBV3-1 (or the pseudogene TRBV3-2) with TRBJ2-2; no definite D call. The CDR3 has 12 residues. Germline CDR1 and CDR2: LGHDT and YNNKEL (reference sequence). V shed 3 bases and J shed 8 bases, with 7 bases lying between them. CDR3 sequence (DNA): TGTGCCAGCAGCCACGGTCGGGGGGAGCTGTTTTTT. It yields the protein CASSHGRGELFF.

The gene calls are TRBV28 and TRBJ1-2, with 7 nucleotides matching TRBD1. The CDR3 contains 16 residues. The germline CDR1 and CDR2 sequences are MDHEN and SYDVKM. V shed 6 bases and J 4 bases; nucleotides not matched to a gene: 14. This CDR3 is CASSPSGTVLSYGYTF. The DNA for the CDR3 is TGTGCCAGCAGCCCTTCCGGGACAGTCCTGAGCTATGGCTACACCTTC.

J is TRBJ1-1 and V is TRBV6-5, with TRBD1 as a possible D gene (5 bases). The CDR3 sequence is 14 residues long. Trimming shortened V by 7 bases and J by 5 bases, and 17 bases separated the two germline ends. CDR1 is MNHEY and CDR2 is SVGAGI in the germline V gene. The CDR3 here is CASTSSGRGTEAFF. CDR3 bases: TGTGCCAGCACCTCCTCGGGGCGCGGAACTGAAGCTTTCTTT.

The CDR3 reads CASPRAPAGGPPSTDTQYF. In nucleotides, the CDR3 is TGTGCCAGCCCCAGGGCCCCAGCGGGGGGGCCTCCGAGCACAGATACGCAGTATTTT. The V gene is TRBV5-8, the J gene TRBJ2-3; 10 bases align to TRBD2. Per the germline V gene, CDR1 is SGHTS and CDR2 is YDEGEE. V shed 7 bases and J 0 bases; nucleotides not matched to a gene: 17. The CDR3 runs 19 residues.